Shown below are 16 T cell receptor beta chains from a single sample sequenced in a study of T cells expressing NK-cell markers (dated by TCRdb to about 2020). Libraries came from 5' RACE. Sequencing took place on an Illumina HiSeq 2000. TCRdb reprocessed the reads, so every CDR3 protein sequence counts as one entry and DNA is not shown. The sample has some 500,000 distinct CDR3 sequences on record. The top ten clones comprise 1.4% of the sample. Material: blood T cells: a sorted CD56 or NKG2C T cell subset, CD4+ or CD8+ T cells, or bulk PBMC T cells (not recorded which). The receptors come from a woman aged 45-60 years in good health. Donor details come from another sample of the same person, matched by shared clones.

The chain joins TRBV20-1 to TRBJ2-7; TCRdb gives TRBD2 as the D gene, but with no DNA this cannot be confirmed. Germline values: CDR1 DFQATT, CDR2 SNEGSKA (reference sequence). The CDR3 runs 13 residues. The CDR3 here is CSALPGLAGVQYF.

The V call is TRBV4-1, the J call TRBJ1-2. CDR1 is MGHRA and CDR2 is YSYEKL in the germline V gene. The CDR3 has 16 amino acids. The CDR3 here is CASSQAPLGQRNGYTF.

The gene calls are TRBV5-1 and TRBJ2-1. Germline V gives CDR1 SGHRS, CDR2 YFSETQ. The CDR3 has 12 residues. CDR3 protein: CASNLGGNEQFF.

The chain carries TRBV7-6 and TRBJ2-4; TCRdb returns TRBD1, unconfirmable since there is no DNA. Germline V gene data show CDR1 as SGHVS and CDR2 as FNYEAQ. The CDR3 is 14 amino acids. The chain's CDR3 is CAGDREAAKNIQYF.

The rearrangement joins TRBV3-1 to TRBJ1-6. The germline V gene encodes CDR1 LGHDT and CDR2 YNNKEL (reference sequence). CDR3 length: 14 amino acids. The CDR3: CASRRSPDNSPLHF. The full variable domain, its missing parts supplied by reference TRBV3-1 and TRBJ1-6, is DTAVSQTPKYLVTQMGNDKSIKCEQNLGHDTMYWYKQDSKKFLKIMFSYNNKELIINETVPNRFSPKSPDKAHLNLHINSLELGDSAVYFCASRRSPDNSPLHFGNGTRLTVT.

The rearrangement links TRBV7-2 to TRBJ2-1; TCRdb calls TRBD1, which cannot be checked without DNA. CDR3 length: 15 amino acids. Germline values: CDR1 SGHTA, CDR2 FQGNSA. CDR3 residues: CASSRGAGWDNEQFF.

The chain recombines TRBV5-6 with TRBJ2-3. Germline V gene lookup returns CDR1 SGHDT and CDR2 YYEEEE. CDR3 length: 15 amino acids. CDR3 amino acids: CASSLLRHPTDTQYF.

The chain carries TRBV13 and TRBJ1-2; TCRdb picks TRBD1, but there is no DNA to check that call. Per the germline V gene, CDR1 is PRHDT and CDR2 is FYEKMQ (reference sequence). The CDR3 has 14 residues. The CDR3 region is CASSGGGQNYGYTF.

CDR3 residues: CASTTSGGSSKEQFF. This chain uses TRBV6-1 with TRBJ2-1; TCRdb indicates TRBD2, and absent DNA this call remains unverified. The CDR3 loop spans 15 amino acids. Germline V lookup: CDR1 MNHNS, CDR2 SASEGT.

The CDR3 spells CASSVAGRGTHGYTF. The chain employs TRBV9 and TRBJ1-2. Per germline, CDR1 SGDLS and CDR2 YYNGEE. The CDR3 runs to 15 residues.

The CDR3 reads CSVETGVSDTQYF. The genes are TRBV29-1 and TRBJ2-3; TCRdb's assignment of TRBD2 cannot be checked, as there is no DNA. The germline CDR1 and CDR2 sequences are SQVTM and ANQGSEA. The CDR3 length is 13 residues.

The J gene is TRBJ2-3, the V gene TRBV5-1; the D call from TCRdb, TRBD1, cannot be confirmed without DNA. CDR3 length: 16 residues. Germline CDR1 and CDR2: SGHRS and YFSETQ. The CDR3 protein is CASSSVGSLQADTQYF.

The V and J genes are TRBV5-1 and TRBJ2-2; the TCRdb D gene call, TRBD1, has no DNA to confirm it. Germline CDR1 reads SGHRS; CDR2 reads YFSETQ. CDR3 length: 15 amino acids. This chain's CDR3 is CASRSFRGGTGELFF.

This chain uses TRBV4-1 with TRBJ2-1; without DNA, the TCRdb call of TRBD2 cannot be checked. From germline, CDR1 is MGHRA and CDR2 YSYEKL. The CDR3 loop spans 15 amino acids. The CDR3 is CASSLPSGSGNEQFF.

The gene calls are TRBV5-1 and TRBJ2-7; TCRdb lists TRBD1, though no DNA is available to test this call. Germline V gene data show CDR1 as SGHRS and CDR2 as YFSETQ. The CDR3 is made up of 16 amino acids. CDR3 sequence reads: CASSLDGGGTPYEQYF. The entire variable domain, with the rest obtained from reference TRBV5-1 and TRBJ2-7, is as follows: KAGVTQTPRYLIKTRGQQVTLSCSPISGHRSVSWYQQTPGQGLQFLFEYFSETQRNKGNFPGRFSGRQFSNSRSEMNVSTLELGDSALYLCASSLDGGGTPYEQYFGPGTRLTVT.

This sequence joins TRBV28 and TRBJ1-5; TCRdb indicates TRBD1, and absent DNA this call remains unverified. CDR1 and CDR2 from the germline V gene are MDHEN and SYDVKM. CDR3 size: 15 residues. CDR3 residues: CASSRPGQGNQPQHF.